This T cell receptor beta chain was obtained from a study of blood T cell repertoires in COVID-19. Background on the study: The United States, Italy and Spain were the sources of the acute and convalescent COVID-19 samples. T cells, B-cell-depleted T cells, or PBMCs provided the cDNA or gDNA that served as material.

This CDR3 contains 12 residues. Germline loops: CDR1 LNHDA, CDR2 SQIVND (reference sequence). Regarding this clone: The junction does not match germline at one end; this may be a read error.

In the original workflow: Scientists estimated how many nucleated cells there were by amplifying reference gene primers. Assay used: immunoSEQ multiplex PCR; TCRdb lists only in-frame clones, some missing. For V, J and clone size, that table is used; D and trimming come from the DNA. The table has about 90,000 clones, approximately 86% seen once. Sequenced sample: peripheral blood. This chain links TRBV19 with TRBJ2-1; 11 bases line up with TRBD2. This clonotype was obtained from an elderly man with active or convalescent COVID-19. CDR3: CASSITSGSRIF. CDR3 DNA: TGTGCCAGTAGTATAACTAGCGGGAGTCGGATCTTC.